This record looks at one TCR beta chain sequence and its context. Its target is unknown. This CDR3 contains 15 residues. The germline V gene has CDR1 SGHKS and CDR2 YYEKEE (reference sequence). V gave up 3 bases and J gave up 7 bases; unmatched junction bases: 7. This sample stems from a study of T cell responses to AZD1222 COVID-19 vaccine. Study results and caveats: Seropositive AZD1222 recipients at baseline numbered only 6 or 7.

Some clones are missing from TCRdb's copy, which holds only in-frame ones; the method was immunoSEQ multiplex PCR. This sample carries some 120,000 clones, 70% to 90% of them seen once, and the ten largest clones take less than 3.5%. Sequenced material: peripheral blood, taken 28 days after the second AZD1222 dose. The gene calls are TRBV5-5 and TRBJ1-4; 9 positions agree with TRBD1. The receptor was derived from an adult who received the AZD1222 COVID-19 vaccine. The CDR3 DNA sequence: TGTGCCAGCAGCTACCGGGGACAGGGAAGTGAAAAACTGTTTTTT. Its translation is CASSYRGQGSEKLFF.